One sample yielded the 8 T cell receptor beta chains listed below, sequenced in a study of shared clonotypes between healthy human individuals. The method was immunoSEQ multiplex PCR; TCRdb's version includes in-frame clones alone and lacks a portion of them. The sample includes about 710,000 clones, about 80% of them seen just once. Source material: memory CD4+ T cells sorted from blood. This sample's subset: CD45RA-negative fraction. These receptors came from a young woman in good health.

The V and J genes are TRBV7-5 and TRBJ2-2; TRBD2, the table's D call, was not compared with the DNA. TRBV7-5 is deemed a pseudogene. The CDR3 totals 18 residues. Here the CDR3 reads CVRSLVSSGSANTGELFF. CDR3 coding DNA: TGTGTCAGAAGCTTAGTATCGAGCGGGAGTGCGAACACCGGGGAGCTGTTTTTT.

The chain combines TRBV6-5 with TRBJ2-3; unclear D gene. Germline V CDR1 and CDR2: MNHEY, SVGAGI. This CDR3 is 15 amino acids long. V was trimmed by 0 bases and J by 0 bases, leaving 7 bases between them. The DNA of the CDR3 is TGTGCCAGCAGTTACTCGTACCGTAGCACAGATACGCAGTATTTT. This encodes CASSYSYRSTDTQYF.

J is TRBJ2-4 and V is TRBV5-4; TRBD2 aligns across 10 bases. The CDR3 contains 19 residues. V trimming: 4 bases; J trimming: 0 bases; junction bases outside the gene matches: 13. Per the germline V gene, CDR1 is SGHNT and CDR2 is YYREEE (reference sequence). The CDR3 is CASSVRLAGPRGAKNIQYF. As DNA, the CDR3 is TGTGCCAGCAGCGTACGACTAGCGGGCCCGAGGGGAGCCAAAAACATTCAGTACTTC.

The rearrangement uses TRBV28 and TRBJ2-1, with 8 bases aligning to TRBD2. This CDR3 is 16 amino acids long. Trimming removed 7 bases from V and 7 bases from J; junction bases left unmatched: 15. Germline CDR1 reads MDHEN; CDR2 reads SYDVKM. The CDR3 reads CASISLLSGSGNEQFF. The CDR3 nucleotides are TGTGCCAGCATATCTCTTCTCAGCGGGAGCGGAAATGAGCAGTTCTTC.

The chain employs TRBV27 and TRBJ2-5; 9 bases agree with TRBD1. V lost 5 bases to trimming and J lost 1 base; unmatched junction nucleotides: 8. This CDR3 region has 16 residues. Germline V CDR1 and CDR2: MNHEY, SMNVEV (reference sequence). DNA for the CDR3: TGTGCCAGCAGTGTGCGGGGGACAGGGTTCCAAGAGACCCAGTACTTC. Protein product: CASSVRGTGFQETQYF.

This clone was detected a few times. V and J are TRBV30 and TRBJ1-4, with D perhaps matching TRBD1 (5 bases). V lost 8 bases to trimming and J lost 4 bases, with 23 bases between them. This CDR3 has 16 amino acids. Germline V CDR1 and CDR2: GTSNPN, SVGIG (reference sequence). The CDR3, as DNA: TGTGCCACCCGACAGTCGCCCGGCGGTGATAATGAAAAACTGTTTTTT. This gives the protein CATRQSPGGDNEKLFF.

The chain joins TRBV4-1 to TRBJ1-4; D remains unclear. The V end was cut by 2 bases, the J end by 8 bases, with 12 bases between. This CDR3 has 14 residues. Germline V gives CDR1 MGHRA, CDR2 YSYEKL. The CDR3 DNA follows: TGCGCCAGCAGCCAACAGGATTCTGGAGAAAAACTGTTTTTT. Translated, it gives CASSQQDSGEKLFF.

The chain joins TRBV10-1 to TRBJ2-2, with D tentatively TRBD1 or TRBD2 (5 bases each). Between the trimmed V and J ends, which lost 6 bases and 8 bases, there was a span of 7 bases. The germline V gene encodes CDR1 WNHNN and CDR2 SYGVQD (reference sequence). The CDR3 consists of 11 residues. The DNA for the CDR3 is TGCGCCAGCAGGGGGGAAGGGGAGCTGTTTTTT. This sequence encodes CASRGEGELFF.